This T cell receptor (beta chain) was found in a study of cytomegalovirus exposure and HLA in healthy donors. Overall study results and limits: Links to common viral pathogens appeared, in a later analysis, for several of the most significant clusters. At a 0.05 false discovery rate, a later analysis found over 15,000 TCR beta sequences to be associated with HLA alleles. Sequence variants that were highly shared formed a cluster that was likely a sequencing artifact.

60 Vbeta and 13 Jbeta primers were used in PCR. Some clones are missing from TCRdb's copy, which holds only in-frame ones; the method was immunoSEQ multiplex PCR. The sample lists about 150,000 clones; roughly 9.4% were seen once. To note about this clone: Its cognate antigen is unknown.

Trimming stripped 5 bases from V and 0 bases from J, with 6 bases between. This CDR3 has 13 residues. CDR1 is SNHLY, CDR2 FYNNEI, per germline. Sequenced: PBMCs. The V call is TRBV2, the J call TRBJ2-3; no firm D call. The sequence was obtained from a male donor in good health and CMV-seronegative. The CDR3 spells CASSKTSTDTQYF. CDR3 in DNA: TGTGCCAGCAGTAAGACTAGCACAGATACGCAGTATTTT.